The sample holds many counts of the clone carrying this T cell receptor (beta chain). Its antigen is still unknown. Read data end 3 residues before the CDR3 end; the end is taken from the germline J gene. This sample was included in a study of T cell clonality in common variable immunodeficiency. General study results and limits: Repertoire-complication correlations in CVID were limited by patient heterogeneity. Compared with healthy controls, CVID subjects showed increased TCRbeta clonality, mostly in about a third. CVID subjects shared fewer TCRbeta clones than healthy controls did.

TCRdb keeps only in-frame clones here, not all; method: immunoSEQ multiplex PCR. In total the sample includes some 60,000 clones, none of them seen once. V lost 3 bases and J 6 bases, leaving 12 bases between the germline ends. CDR3 length: 14 residues. Germline V lookup: CDR1 MDHEN, CDR2 SYDVKM. Most patients and controls had Caucasian heritage. The sequence was collected from a person aged 18-70 years in good health. This chain uses TRBV28 with TRBJ1-5; possibly TRBD1 for D (6 bases). Sequenced: peripheral blood mononuclear cells. CDR3 DNA (partial): TGTGCCAGCAGTTTGGTTGCGGGGGCTCAGCCC. Translated, it gives CASSLVAGAQP. The whole CDR3 sequence is CASSLVAGAQPQHF. The variable domain in full, with the rest retrieved from reference TRBV28 and TRBJ1-5, is DVKVTQSSRYLVKRTGEKVFLECVQDMDHENMFWYRQDPGLGLRLIYFSYDVKMKEKGDIPEGYSVSREKKERFSLILESASTNQTSMYLCASSLVAGAQPQHFGDGTRLSIL.